Each of the 8 T cell receptor beta chains below was sequenced from the same sample in a study of human T cells and chemical hapten exposure (dated by TCRdb to the early 2020s). In light of the paper, this sample's time point label describes: patch test 1, 2 weeks after DPC sensitization. The meaning of the sample's treatment or condition label: therapeutic diphenylcyclopropenone sensitization with weekly scalp DPC. Libraries were constructed by RACE. TCRdb records NextSeq 500 as the sequencer. TCRdb reprocessing: public reads trimmed at Q25 with fastp, clones called with MiXCR, in-frame beta chains kept. Each CDR3 protein gets just one entry, which takes the most common genes and DNA from the rows behind it. The sample table holds around 71,000 distinct CDR3 sequences, of which about 9.4% were seen once. The biggest ten clones account for 3.3% of the sample. Specimen: whole blood, collected in connection with sensitization to the hapten diphenylcyclopropenone (DPC). Source of these receptors: a woman aged 40 to 50 with alopecia areata. Some clones in this sample may be carry-over from other donors' samples.

This clonotype has ten or more counts. The V gene is TRBV4-1, the J gene TRBJ2-5; D gene ambiguous. The V gene lost 2 bases and the J gene lost 2 bases, with 0 bases spanning the gap. This CDR3 region has 11 residues. The V gene's germline CDR1 is MGHRA and CDR2 YSYEKL. CDR3 amino acids: CASSQQETQYF. The CDR3 DNA sequence: TGCGCCAGCAGCCAACAAGAGACCCAGTACTTC.

This clonotype has ten or more counts. The chain couples TRBV5-4 to TRBJ1-2, with a weak D call TRBD1 (5 bases). The V end was cut by 5 bases, the J end by 8 bases, with 13 bases between. There are 12 residues in the CDR3. CDR1 and CDR2 from the germline V gene are SGHNT and YYREEE (reference sequence). CDR3 DNA: TGTGCCAGCAGGGGGTCCGGGGGAGGCTACACCTTC. This sequence encodes CASRGSGGGYTF.

This clonotype was observed at least ten times. V usage is TRBV10-2 and J usage is TRBJ2-3; D gene ambiguous. Germline loops: CDR1 WSHSY, CDR2 SAAADI. CDR3 length equals 14 residues. V was trimmed by 4 bases and J by 3 bases, leaving 11 bases between them. The CDR3 DNA sequence: TGCGCCAGCAGTGGGGCCAGGTGGACAGATACGCAGTATTTT. This codes for CASSGARWTDTQYF.

This clonotype was observed at least ten times. This chain links TRBV12-3 or TRBV12-4 with TRBJ1-2, with D maybe TRBD1 (5 bases). Trimming cost V 6 bases and J 7 bases, with 18 bases left between them. The CDR3 totals 14 residues. The CDR3, as DNA: TGTGCCAGCAGCATAACGGGACTTCCGGCTGGCTACACCTTC. As protein: CASSITGLPAGYTF.

This clonotype was seen ten or more times. V is TRBV6-5 and J is TRBJ1-2; D is uncertain. Germline CDR1 MNHEY, CDR2 SVGAGI. The CDR3 runs 13 residues. V was cut by 5 bases and J by 8 bases, with 15 bases left in between. The CDR3 coding sequence is TGTGCCAGCAGTGCGGGAGTCTACGGCGGCTACACCTTC. Translation gives CASSAGVYGGYTF.

The table lists this clonotype with many counts. The rearrangement links TRBV12-3 or TRBV12-4 to TRBJ1-1; no reliable D call. V gave up 3 bases and J gave up 6 bases, with 8 bases separating them. This CDR3 is built from 12 residues. The CDR3 nucleotides are TGTGCCAGCAGTTTCCTCCGAGCTGAAGCTTTCTTT. Encoded protein: CASSFLRAEAFF.

This clonotype was recorded at least ten times. The gene calls are TRBV27 and TRBJ1-1, with a weak D call TRBD1 (5 bases). V dropped 7 bases and J dropped 7 bases, with 16 bases sitting between them. The CDR3 loop spans 13 amino acids. Germline V lookup: CDR1 MNHEY, CDR2 SMNVEV (reference sequence). The DNA for the CDR3 is TGTGCCAGCAAGGGGATCTCGGCTAGTGAAGCTTTCTTT. It translates to CASKGISASEAFF.

This clonotype showed up many times. The genes are TRBV4-3 and TRBJ2-5; 10 bases are a match to TRBD2. This CDR3 has 14 residues. Germline CDR1 reads LGHNA; CDR2 reads YSLEER. J lost 4 bases, V lost 4 bases, and 3 bases had no gene match. The CDR3 DNA follows: TGCGCCAGCAGCCCGGGACTAGCGAGAGAGACCCAGTACTTC. This encodes CASSPGLARETQYF.